The clone carrying this T cell receptor beta chain was found a few times. Antigen: not known. The source of the sample is a study of CD8 T cells in ankylosing spondylitis. General study findings and limits: Several highly homologous variants made up a TCR beta motif that seemed to typify ankylosing spondylitis blood. Within peripheral blood, clones linked to disease were CD8+ and relatively rare. The clones that were linked to disease were reported to be significantly enriched in matched synovial fluid samples from ankylosing spondylitis patients.

Quantitative barcoded 5'-RACE was used to prepare TCR beta libraries. TCRdb reprocessed the 5' RACE reads with MiXCR, giving one entry per CDR3 protein. The repertoire holds about 24,000 distinct CDR3 sequences, with 10% to 15% as singletons. Sequencing was carried out using blood. The TCR was taken from a male donor with ankylosing spondylitis or in good health (not recorded which).

The DNA for the CDR3 is TGTGCCAGCAGCTTAAGGGACGGCTACACAGATACGCAGTATTTT. This sequence encodes CASSLRDGYTDTQYF. V usage is TRBV7-2 and J usage is TRBJ2-3; D may be TRBD1 or TRBD2 (5 bases each). Trimming removed 2 bases from V and 2 bases from J, with 11 bases in between. The CDR3 is 15 amino acids. Germline V gives CDR1 SGHTA, CDR2 FQGNSA.